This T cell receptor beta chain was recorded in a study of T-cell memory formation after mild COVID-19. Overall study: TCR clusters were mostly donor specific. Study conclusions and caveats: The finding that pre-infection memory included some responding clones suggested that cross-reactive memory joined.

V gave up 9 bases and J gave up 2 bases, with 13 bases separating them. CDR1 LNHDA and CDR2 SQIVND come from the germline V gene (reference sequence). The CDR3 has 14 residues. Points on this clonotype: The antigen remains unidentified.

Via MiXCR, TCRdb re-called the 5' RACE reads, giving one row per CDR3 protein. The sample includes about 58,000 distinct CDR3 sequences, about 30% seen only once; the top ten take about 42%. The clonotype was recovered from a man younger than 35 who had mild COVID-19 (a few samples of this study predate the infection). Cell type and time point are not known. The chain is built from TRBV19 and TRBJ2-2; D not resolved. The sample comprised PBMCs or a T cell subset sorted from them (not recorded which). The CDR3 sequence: CASGLTVNTGELFF. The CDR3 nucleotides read TGTGCCAGCGGGTTAACGGTTAACACCGGGGAGCTGTTTTTT.